Listed here is a single T cell receptor (beta chain). Its antigen is still unknown. No clone much larger than this one lies a single base away; base qualities are absent. In total, over 600 healthy bone marrow donors made up the cohort. All cohort members were sampled while nominally healthy, although unrecorded immune exposures were likely present. The donor tested CMV seropositive and was one of the 289 seropositive cohort members. A peripheral blood sample was collected from each donor, and TCR beta sequencing was performed on peripheral blood mononuclear cells. Genomic DNA extraction from the blood cell samples was performed with the Qiagen DNeasy Blood Extraction Kit. The library came from the immunoSEQ multiplex PCR assay. A mixture of 60 forward primers for TCR Vbeta segments and 13 reverse primers for TCR Jbeta segments was used in the multiplex PCR. The CDR3 region of rearranged TCR beta genes was amplified from genomic DNA by a multiplex PCR assay. The amplified TCR beta libraries were sequenced on the Illumina HiSeq System as 87-base-pair reads. On the study's bioinformatics: In a later analysis, roughly 80 million unique TCR beta chains were counted across the roughly 670 repertoires, and roughly 11 million of these chains were shared by at least two donors. Raw reads were error-corrected and collapsed into unique sequences by a nearest-neighbor algorithm in which closely related sequences were merged to remove PCR and sequencing errors. To assign V, D and J gene segments, CDR3 sequences were aligned to IMGT reference sequences. For a sequence to be retained, at least a six-nucleotide match to both a V gene segment and a J gene segment was required. Rearrangements were called productive when the CDR3 lacked stop codons and stayed in frame with V and J; all others were non-productive. CDR3 was defined according to IMGT convention as the region running from the second conserved V-encoded cysteine to the conserved J-encoded phenylalanine. Sequences without an unambiguous match to a single V gene segment were excluded from the earlier analysis of a few hundred of the donors. An earlier analysis of 500 to 600 of the donors classified V segments as functional when productive rearrangements were above 56.7% and as segregating when the standard deviation between donors was above 5%. A statistical classification framework was built for diagnosing cytomegalovirus status from the catalog of TCR beta chain sequences. A later analysis assigned V and J genes by comparing TCR nucleotide sequences with IMGT/GENE-DB human TR gene sequences. In a later analysis, CDR3 sequences and most-parsimonious VDJ recombination scenarios were assigned using the TCRdist pipeline. A later analysis defined each TCR beta chain by its CDR3 amino acid sequence plus V-gene family, and excluded reads lacking a unique V-gene family. To address suspected cross-contamination and a sequencing artifact, a later analysis removed 592 highly shared, low-generation-probability nucleotide sequences. A later analysis calculated a clonal expansion index for each public chain from normalized within-repertoire ranks of inferred template counts. In a later analysis, generation probabilities were computed with a VDJ recombination model fitted to out-of-frame rearrangements, and the resulting probabilities were checked against IGoR. In a later analysis, TCR-TCR, TCR-HLA and TCR-CMV co-occurrence was scored with hypergeometric tests, and a repertoire-size bias correction was applied to TCR pairs. In a later analysis, false discovery rates were estimated by permuting HLA or CMV assignments 20 times. In a later analysis, co-occurring TCRs were grouped using DBSCAN, with TCRdist sequence similarity added in when clustering inside HLA-allele-positive subsets. Repertoires with fewer than 30,000 or more than 120,000 public chains, plus five repertoires with anomalous nucleotide sharing, were excluded from co-occurrence clustering. Sourced from immuneACCESS, this table was stored by TCRdb with only in-frame sequences that have V and J called. A share of the clones is absent; for the studies checked, an unresolved V gene accounts for under half, and the remainder has no known explanation. V and J calls and clone size come straight from that table; D and trimming were deduced from the DNA. In this sample the table shows about 150,000 clones, just over 75% of which occur a single time. The top ten constitute 1.4% to 1.5% of the sample.

These data come from a study of cytomegalovirus exposure and HLA in healthy donors (dated by TCRdb to 2017 to 2019). Regarding the complete study: An earlier analysis of around 600 of the donors reported roughly 270 Gb of sequence data and roughly 110 million unique TCR beta sequences from about 180 million T cells. A later genetic analysis used genome-wide SNP genotypes for about 60% of the roughly 700 donors, treating that subset as a discovery cohort. Donor age, sex, ethnicity and CMV serostatus were collected together with the repertoire data. Every discovery cohort repertoire had been produced on one sequencing platform. Roughly five DR-DQ haplotypes were handled as single units for association and clustering because linkage in the cohort was strong. The number of typed donors differed by locus: about 629-630 for A, B, C, DRB1 and DQB1; 500 to 550 for DQA1; around 580 for DPA1; and around 470 for DPB1. The study profiled the T cell repertoires of 500 to 800 subjects by immunosequencing and related them to cytomegalovirus serostatus. Of the 300 to 400 genotyped donors, approximately 80% fell in the genetic ancestry cluster associated with self-reported Caucasian donors. High-throughput TCR immunosequencing, statistical association of individual TCRs with disease status, and machine learning were combined to predict cytomegalovirus infection status. The study aimed to test whether signatures of past pathogen exposure could be identified by cataloging public T cell receptors. Along with the 666-subject first cohort, a separate validation cohort of around 120 different subjects was used. Rather than using new phenotypic data, the later analysis identified candidate immune exposures from TCR beta sequences and from how often those sequences occurred across donors. Among 300 to 450 genotyped donors of the cohort, an average of roughly 240,000 unique TCR beta nucleotide sequences were sequenced per donor, roughly 18% of them non-productive. To study patterns of TCR occurrence, a later analysis re-analyzed previously published TCR beta repertoires from hundreds of donors and added high-resolution HLA genotyping. In an earlier analysis of about 590 of the donors, high-throughput TCR beta sequencing was used to judge whether each TCR beta V gene segment behaved as functional or pseudogenic. An early release covering around 630 HLA-typed donors comprised 250 to 350 gigabases of sequencing data and about 90 million unique TCR sequences. Both class I and class II loci were covered by HLA typing, at four-digit resolution.

What the work shows at the level of the full study, not this receptor alone: In vitro tests confirmed that a few of the cytomegalovirus-associated TCR beta chains recognize cytomegalovirus antigens. An association between a missense DCLRE1C variant and V-gene and J-gene trimming of TCR beta chains was found in a later genetic analysis and replicated in an independent cohort. The classifier was reported to diagnose cytomegalovirus status with high specificity and sensitivity in both the original cohort and the validation cohort. HLA typing was unavailable for some donors at each locus, so association tests used only the typed subset. In an earlier analysis of some 550 of the donors, most TCR beta V segments were observed in productive rearrangements about 87% or about 30% of the time, broadly matching IMGT annotations. A further reported finding was that TCR beta sequences accurately predicted the HLA-A and HLA-B alleles for most subjects in the first cohort. According to a later genetic analysis, donors in an Asian-associated ancestry cluster had fewer N-insertions in productive TCRs than the roughly 700-donor mean. According to a later analysis, parvovirus B19, influenza, CMV and Epstein-Barr virus appeared linked to several top co-occurrence clusters. While some public TCRs were present in many individuals, most TCR sequences turned up only very rarely across donors. The cohort was sequenced for TCR beta chains only, and without alpha or paired-chain data the features that could be detected were limited. It was suggested by the authors that the approach could potentially be generalized to other disease states and immunological phenotypes. In a later analysis, TCR association rates were found to vary across HLA loci, with the most associated TCRs seen for DRB1 alleles and the fewest for HLA-C alleles. A later analysis found that most CMV-associated TCR beta chains appeared HLA-restricted, with HLA associations seemingly driven largely by CMV exposure. CMV serostatus was the only immune exposure information available for the cohort. In a later analysis, HLA-associated TCR beta chains showed more clonal expansion and lower generation probabilities than non-associated chains that were equally common. A group of highly shared sequence variants was considered likely to be a technical artifact of the sequencing pipeline. At a false discovery rate of 0.05, a later analysis linked around 15,000 TCR beta sequences to specific HLA alleles. Linkage disequilibrium might explain the correlated functional status among segregating V segments, but an unknown experimental factor could not be excluded. Presence/absence analyses assumed roughly uniform sequencing depth across donors, an assumption that may not hold. About 17 rarely observed V segments, including chromosome 9 orphons, were excluded from the earlier analysis of some 590 of the donors because counts were too low. The study listed 170 or so TCR beta chains as associated with cytomegalovirus. Strong co-occurrence of HLA alleles, especially DR and DQ, made assigning TCR associations to individual alleles difficult.

Sample: PBMCs. This receptor was taken from a woman aged 30 to 39 in good health and CMV-seropositive.

The base sequence is TGTGCCAGCATCCTTGGGGAGCGGGTGAGCACAGATACGCAGTATTTT. It translates as CASILGERVSTDTQYF. Recombination joined TRBV2 with TRBJ2-3, and the D gene may be TRBD2, 6 bases matching. From the cysteine up to the phenylalanine, the CDR3 has a length of 16 residues. Just the 48-base CDR3 DNA is kept, in frame starting at base 1. V and J are truncated by 7 bases and 0 bases respectively, leaving an intervening sequence of 17 bases. The germline V gene specifies SNHLY as CDR1 and FYNNEI as CDR2.